This T cell receptor (beta chain) comes out of a study of blood T cells in healthy people across ages. Study-wide results and limits: There were more naive CD4+ cells and higher diversity in long-lived donors than in aged donors.

Notes on this clonotype: As yet, its antigen is unknown.

This CDR3 has 15 residues. V lost 7 bases to trimming and J lost 5 bases, with 17 bases between them. Germline V gene lookup returns CDR1 MDHEN and CDR2 SYDVKM. Alongside a J-beta primer mix, a sample-barcoded 5' primer served in a second PCR lasting about 7 to 12 cycles. Every sample produced at least 3 million CDR3-containing paired-end reads. TCRdb ran MiXCR on the 5' RACE reads and lists one entry per CDR3 protein. The data contain fewer than 800,000 distinct CDR3 sequences, approximately 25% of them singletons. In addition, the sample was reused for a study of T cells of mothers and their children. That source adds: Related pairs of mothers and children showed slightly higher, non-significant overlap versus unrelated pairs.

The receptor was isolated from a boy aged 5-17 years in good health. The chain links TRBV28 to TRBJ1-4; D is uncertain. The sample taken for sequencing was blood. The CDR3 loop is CASIRGGVGNEKLFF. Here the CDR3 DNA reads TGTGCCAGCATCCGTGGTGGGGTTGGAAATGAAAAACTGTTTTTT. The full variable domain, with the rest looked up from reference TRBV28 and TRBJ1-4, is DVKVTQSSRYLVKRTGEKVFLECVQDMDHENMFWYRQDPGLGLRLIYFSYDVKMKEKGDIPEGYSVSREKKERFSLILESASTNQTSMYLCASIRGGVGNEKLFFGSGTQLSVL.